Below, one T cell receptor (beta chain) is given with its context. Its antigen is unidentified. Donors each had at least one pre-ART PBMC sample and at least two post-ART ones. Every specimen provided 1-10 million cryopreserved PBMC before DNA extraction took place. This sample is drawn from a study of long-term antiretroviral therapy in people with HIV. On the study more broadly: In the earliest collections, sampling predates the 2015 immediate-ART recommendation by about a decade.

Study-level results: For ART adherence, viral resistance and therapy changes, no data were available.

Running of the v3.0 immunoSEQ assay took place at survey level. The method was immunoSEQ multiplex PCR; TCRdb's version includes in-frame clones alone and lacks a portion of them. The sample carries some 40,000 clones, 85% to 95% recorded once. The specimen comprised unsorted PBMCs, sampled 9 to 9.5 years after starting antiretroviral therapy. This clonotype originated in a man aged 25-45 years with HIV.

The CDR3 reads CASSPGGTARPSYEQYF. The CDR3 nucleotides are TGTGCCAGCAGCCCCGGAGGGACAGCTAGGCCCTCCTACGAGCAGTACTTC. The gene calls are TRBV7-6 and TRBJ2-7, with D tentatively TRBD1 (7 bases). The length of the CDR3 is 17 residues. Trimming pared 5 bases from V and 0 bases from J, leaving 20 bases between. CDR1 SGHVS and CDR2 FNYEAQ come from the germline V gene.